Here is one T cell receptor (beta chain) with its context. This sample was included in a study of control samples from healthy donors and cancer patients. The CDR3 consists of 14 residues. Germline CDR1 GTSNPN, CDR2 SVGIG (reference sequence). Trimming took 4 bases from V and 4 from J; bases not matched to a gene: 5. Libraries were prepared by immunoSEQ multiplex PCR; TCRdb keeps only in-frame clonotypes and omits some of them. The sample has roughly 100,000 clones, 80% to 90% seen once; the top ten hold 13%. The material sequenced was blood. The sequence was obtained from a woman aged 45 to 65 in good health. The genes are TRBV30 and TRBJ2-2; 8 nucleotides line up with TRBD2. CDR3 nucleotide sequence: TGTGCCTGGAATGGAGCGGGAGTCACCGGGGAGCTGTTTTTT. Translation gives CAWNGAGVTGELFF.